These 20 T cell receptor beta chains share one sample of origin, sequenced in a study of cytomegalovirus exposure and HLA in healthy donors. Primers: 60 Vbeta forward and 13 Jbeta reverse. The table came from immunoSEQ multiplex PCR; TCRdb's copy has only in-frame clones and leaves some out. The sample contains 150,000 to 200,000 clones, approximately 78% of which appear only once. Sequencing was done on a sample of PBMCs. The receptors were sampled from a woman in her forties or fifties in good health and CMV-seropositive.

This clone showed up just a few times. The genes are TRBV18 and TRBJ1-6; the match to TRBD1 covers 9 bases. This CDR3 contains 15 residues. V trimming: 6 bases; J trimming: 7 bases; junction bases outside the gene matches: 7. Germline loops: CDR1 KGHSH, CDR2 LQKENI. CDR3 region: CASSPGTGTNSPLHF. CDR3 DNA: TGTGCCAGCTCTCCCGGGACAGGGACCAATTCACCCCTCCACTTT.

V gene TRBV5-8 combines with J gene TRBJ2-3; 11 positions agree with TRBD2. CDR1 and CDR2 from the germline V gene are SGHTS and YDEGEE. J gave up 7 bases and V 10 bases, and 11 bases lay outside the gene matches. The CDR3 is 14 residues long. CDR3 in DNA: TGTGCCGAGGGGGAACTAGCGGGAGTGAATACGCAGTATTTT. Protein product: CAEGELAGVNTQYF.

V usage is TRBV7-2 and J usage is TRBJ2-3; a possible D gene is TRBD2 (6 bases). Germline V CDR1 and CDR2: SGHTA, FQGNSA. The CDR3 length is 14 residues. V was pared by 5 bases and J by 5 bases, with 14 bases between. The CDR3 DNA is TGTGCCAGCAGCCCGAGTCGGAGGGTAGATACGCAGTATTTT. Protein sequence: CASSPSRRVDTQYF. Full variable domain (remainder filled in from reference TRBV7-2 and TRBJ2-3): GAGVSQSPSNKVTEKGKDVELRCDPISGHTALYWYRQSLGQGLEFLIYFQGNSAPDKSGLPSDRFSAERTGGSVSTLTIQRTQQEDSAVYLCASSPSRRVDTQYFGPGTRLTVL.

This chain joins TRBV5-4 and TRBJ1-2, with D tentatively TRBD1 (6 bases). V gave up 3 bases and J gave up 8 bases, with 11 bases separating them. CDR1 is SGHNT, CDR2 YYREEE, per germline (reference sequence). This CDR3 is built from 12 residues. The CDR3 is CASSSGQRGYTF. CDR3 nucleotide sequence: TGTGCCAGCAGCTCTGGACAGAGGGGCTACACCTTC.

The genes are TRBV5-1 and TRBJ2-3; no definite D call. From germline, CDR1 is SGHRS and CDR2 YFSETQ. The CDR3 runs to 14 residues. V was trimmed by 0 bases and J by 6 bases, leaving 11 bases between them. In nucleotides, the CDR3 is TGCGCCAGCAGCTTGGACTACCCTTACGATACGCAGTATTTT. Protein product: CASSLDYPYDTQYF. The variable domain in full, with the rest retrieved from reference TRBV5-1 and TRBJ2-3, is KAGVTQTPRYLIKTRGQQVTLSCSPISGHRSVSWYQQTPGQGLQFLFEYFSETQRNKGNFPGRFSGRQFSNSRSEMNVSTLELGDSALYLCASSLDYPYDTQYFGPGTRLTVL.

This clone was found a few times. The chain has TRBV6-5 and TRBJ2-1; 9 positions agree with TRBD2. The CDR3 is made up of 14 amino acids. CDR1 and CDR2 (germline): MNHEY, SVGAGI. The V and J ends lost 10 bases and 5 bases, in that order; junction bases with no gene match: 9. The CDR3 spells CATKLAGMHNEQFF. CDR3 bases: TGTGCCACCAAACTAGCGGGTATGCACAATGAGCAGTTCTTC.

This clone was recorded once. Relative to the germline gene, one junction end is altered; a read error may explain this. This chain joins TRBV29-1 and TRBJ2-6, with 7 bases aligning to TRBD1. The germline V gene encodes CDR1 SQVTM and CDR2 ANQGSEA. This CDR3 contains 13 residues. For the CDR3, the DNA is TGCAGCGTCGAGGGGGCTGGGGCCAACGGCCTGACTTTC. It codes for CSVEGAGANGLTF.

The CDR3 sequence is CASRPGQSTDTQYF. The CDR3 DNA reads as TGTGCCAGCAGACCGGGACAGAGCACAGATACGCAGTATTTT. The rearrangement uses TRBV27 and TRBJ2-3; 7 positions agree with TRBD1. Germline CDR1 is MNHEY and CDR2 is SMNVEV (reference sequence). This CDR3 is 14 amino acids long. After removal of 6 bases from V and 0 bases from J, the junction contained 3 bases not matched to a gene.

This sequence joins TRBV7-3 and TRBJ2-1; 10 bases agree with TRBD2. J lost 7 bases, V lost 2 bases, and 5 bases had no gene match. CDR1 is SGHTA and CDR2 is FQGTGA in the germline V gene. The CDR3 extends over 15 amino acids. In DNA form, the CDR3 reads TGTGCCAGCAGCTTACTTAGCGGGGGGCTAAATGAGCAGTTCTTC. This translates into CASSLLSGGLNEQFF.

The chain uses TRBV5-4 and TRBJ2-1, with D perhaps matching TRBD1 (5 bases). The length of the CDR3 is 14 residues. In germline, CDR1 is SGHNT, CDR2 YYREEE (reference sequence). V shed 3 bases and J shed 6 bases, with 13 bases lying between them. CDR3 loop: CASSSPLGANEQFF. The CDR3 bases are TGTGCCAGCAGCTCACCTCTAGGGGCCAATGAGCAGTTCTTC.

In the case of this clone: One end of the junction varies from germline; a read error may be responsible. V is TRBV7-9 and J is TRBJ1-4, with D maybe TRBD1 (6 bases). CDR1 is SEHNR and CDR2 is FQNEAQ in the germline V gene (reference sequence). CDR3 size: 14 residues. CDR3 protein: CSSSLGGANEKLFF. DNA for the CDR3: TGTTCCAGCAGCTTAGGGGGAGCTAATGAAAAACTGTTTTTT.

The CDR3 here is CASTPLWHYEQYF. As DNA, the CDR3 is TGTGCCAGCACCCCCCTGTGGCACTACGAGCAGTACTTC. The V call is TRBV7-9, the J call TRBJ2-7; the D is unclear. Trimming removed 7 bases at V and 3 bases at J, with 13 bases between. This CDR3 spans 13 amino acids. The germline V gene has CDR1 SEHNR and CDR2 FQNEAQ (reference sequence).

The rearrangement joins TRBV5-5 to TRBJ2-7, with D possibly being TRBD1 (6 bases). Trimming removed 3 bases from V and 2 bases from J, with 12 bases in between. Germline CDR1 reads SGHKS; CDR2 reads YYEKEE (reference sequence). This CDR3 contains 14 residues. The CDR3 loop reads CASSSLQGTYEQYF. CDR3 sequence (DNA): TGTGCCAGCAGCTCATTACAGGGAACCTACGAGCAGTACTTC. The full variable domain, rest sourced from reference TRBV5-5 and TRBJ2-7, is DAGVTQSPTHLIKTRGQQVTLRCSPISGHKSVSWYQQVLGQGPQFIFQYYEKEERGRGNFPDRFSARQFPNYSSELNVNALLLGDSALYLCASSSLQGTYEQYFGPGTRLTVT.

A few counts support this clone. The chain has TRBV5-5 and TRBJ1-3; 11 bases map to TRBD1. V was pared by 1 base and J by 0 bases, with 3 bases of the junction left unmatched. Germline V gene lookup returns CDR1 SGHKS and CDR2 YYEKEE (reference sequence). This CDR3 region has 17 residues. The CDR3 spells CASSLSGTGGSGNTIYF. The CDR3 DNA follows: TGTGCCAGCAGCTTGTCAGGGACAGGGGGCTCTGGAAACACCATATATTTT.

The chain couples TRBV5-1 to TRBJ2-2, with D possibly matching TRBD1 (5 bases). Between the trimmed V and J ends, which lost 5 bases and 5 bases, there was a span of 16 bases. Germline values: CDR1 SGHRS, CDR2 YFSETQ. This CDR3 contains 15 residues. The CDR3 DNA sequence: TGCGCCAGCAGACTTGACAGTGCTAATACCGGGGAGCTGTTTTTT. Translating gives CASRLDSANTGELFF. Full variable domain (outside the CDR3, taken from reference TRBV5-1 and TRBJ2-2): KAGVTQTPRYLIKTRGQQVTLSCSPISGHRSVSWYQQTPGQGLQFLFEYFSETQRNKGNFPGRFSGRQFSNSRSEMNVSTLELGDSALYLCASRLDSANTGELFFGEGSRLTVL.

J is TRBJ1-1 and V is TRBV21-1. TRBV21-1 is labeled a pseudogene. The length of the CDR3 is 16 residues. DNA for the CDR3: TGTGCCAGCAGCAAAGTCGGGCGGCCCCCGGGGTGTGAAGCTTTCTTT. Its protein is CASSKVGRPPGCEAFF.

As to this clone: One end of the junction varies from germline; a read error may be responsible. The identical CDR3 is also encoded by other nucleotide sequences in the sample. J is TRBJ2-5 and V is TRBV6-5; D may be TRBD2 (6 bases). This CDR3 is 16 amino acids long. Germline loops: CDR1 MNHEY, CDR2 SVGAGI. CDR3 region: CASSYSPGVRREAQYF. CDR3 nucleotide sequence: TGTGCCAGCAGTTACTCGCCGGGGGTTCGAAGAGAGGCCCAGTACTTC.

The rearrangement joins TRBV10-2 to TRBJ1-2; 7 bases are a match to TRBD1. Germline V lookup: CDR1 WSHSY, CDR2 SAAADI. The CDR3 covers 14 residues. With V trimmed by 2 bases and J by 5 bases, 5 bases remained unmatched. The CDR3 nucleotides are TGCGCCAGCAGTGAGAGGACAGGCCAATATGGCTACACCTTC. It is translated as CASSERTGQYGYTF.

The CDR3 sequence: CASSFGVNNEQFF. In DNA, the CDR3 is TGTGCCAGCAGCTTCGGTGTTAACAATGAGCAGTTCTTC. The rearrangement joins TRBV5-8 to TRBJ2-1; unclear D gene. The V end was cut by 2 bases, the J end by 5 bases, with 8 bases between. Germline V gives CDR1 SGHTS, CDR2 YDEGEE. The CDR3 totals 13 residues.

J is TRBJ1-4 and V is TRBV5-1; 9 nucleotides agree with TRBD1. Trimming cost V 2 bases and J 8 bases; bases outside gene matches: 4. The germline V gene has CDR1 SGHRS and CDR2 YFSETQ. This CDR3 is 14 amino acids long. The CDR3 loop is CASSFRQGEEKLFF. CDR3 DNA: TGCGCCAGCAGCTTCCGACAGGGGGAGGAAAAACTGTTTTTT.